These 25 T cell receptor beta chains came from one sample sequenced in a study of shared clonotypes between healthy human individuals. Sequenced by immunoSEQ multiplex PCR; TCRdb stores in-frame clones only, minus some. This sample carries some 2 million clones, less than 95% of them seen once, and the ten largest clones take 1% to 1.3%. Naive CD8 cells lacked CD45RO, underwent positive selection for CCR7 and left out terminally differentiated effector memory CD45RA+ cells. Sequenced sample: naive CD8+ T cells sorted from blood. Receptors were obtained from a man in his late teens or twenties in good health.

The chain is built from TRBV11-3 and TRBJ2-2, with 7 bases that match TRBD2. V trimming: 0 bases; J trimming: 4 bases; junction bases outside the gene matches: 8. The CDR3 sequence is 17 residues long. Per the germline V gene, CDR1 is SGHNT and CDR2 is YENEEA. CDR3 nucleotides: TGTGCCAGCAGCTTAGAACCCTCCGGGGAGGGCACCGGGGAGCTGTTTTTT. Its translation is CASSLEPSGEGTGELFF.

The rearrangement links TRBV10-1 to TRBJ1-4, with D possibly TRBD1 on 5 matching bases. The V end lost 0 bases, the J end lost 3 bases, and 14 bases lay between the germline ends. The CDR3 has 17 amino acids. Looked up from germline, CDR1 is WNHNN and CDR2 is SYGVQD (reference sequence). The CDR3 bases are TGCGCCAGCAGTGAGTCGGATTTCGGGGCCGCTAATGAAAAACTGTTTTTT. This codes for CASSESDFGAANEKLFF.

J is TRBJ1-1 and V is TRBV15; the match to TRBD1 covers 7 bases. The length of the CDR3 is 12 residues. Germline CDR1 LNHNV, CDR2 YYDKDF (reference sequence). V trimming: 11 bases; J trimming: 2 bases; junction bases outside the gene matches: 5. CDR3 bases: TGTGCCGTCGGACAGGCTAACACTGAAGCTTTCTTT. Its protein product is CAVGQANTEAFF.

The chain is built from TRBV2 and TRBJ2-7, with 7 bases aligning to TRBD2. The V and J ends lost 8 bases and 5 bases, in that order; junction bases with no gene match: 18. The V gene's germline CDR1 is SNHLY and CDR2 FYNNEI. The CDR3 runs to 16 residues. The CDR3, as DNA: TGTGCCAGCCGGGTGTCGGGCCGGGGGGAGCTTCACGAGCAGTACTTC. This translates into CASRVSGRGELHEQYF.

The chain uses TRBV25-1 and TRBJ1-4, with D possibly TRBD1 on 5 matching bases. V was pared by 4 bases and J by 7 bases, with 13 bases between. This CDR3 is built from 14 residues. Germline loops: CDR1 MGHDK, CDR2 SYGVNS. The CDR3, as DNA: TGTGCCAGCAGTGCAAGGGGTGTGAGTGAAAAACTGTTTTTT. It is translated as CASSARGVSEKLFF.

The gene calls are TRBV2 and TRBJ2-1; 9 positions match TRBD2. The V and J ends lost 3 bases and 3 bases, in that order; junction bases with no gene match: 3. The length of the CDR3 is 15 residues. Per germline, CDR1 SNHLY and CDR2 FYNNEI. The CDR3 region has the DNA TGTGCCAGCAGTGAGGTAGCGGGGGTCTACAATGAGCAGTTCTTC. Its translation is CASSEVAGVYNEQFF.

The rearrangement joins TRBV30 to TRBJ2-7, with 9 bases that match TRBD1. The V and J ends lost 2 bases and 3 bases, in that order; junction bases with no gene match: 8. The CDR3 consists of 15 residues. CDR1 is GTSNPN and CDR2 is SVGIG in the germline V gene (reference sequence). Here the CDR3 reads CAWSKPGQGIYEQYF. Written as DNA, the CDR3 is TGTGCCTGGAGTAAACCCGGACAGGGGATCTACGAGCAGTACTTC.

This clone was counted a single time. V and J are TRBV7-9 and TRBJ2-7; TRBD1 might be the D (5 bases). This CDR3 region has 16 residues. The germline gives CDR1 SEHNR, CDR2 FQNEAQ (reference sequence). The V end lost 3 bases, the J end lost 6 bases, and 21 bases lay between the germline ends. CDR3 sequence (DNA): TGTGCCAGCAGCTTCAGTTTGGCGACAGCTTTCGGCGAGCAGTACTTC. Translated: CASSFSLATAFGEQYF.

Here the CDR3 DNA reads TGTGCCAGCAGTTCGGGGCAGTCTCCGGGCGAGCAGTACTTC. Protein product: CASSSGQSPGEQYF. The gene calls are TRBV6-5 and TRBJ2-7; either TRBD1 or TRBD2 may supply D (5 bases each). CDR1 is MNHEY and CDR2 is SVGAGI in the germline V gene. Trimming cost V 4 bases and J 6 bases, with 16 bases left between them. The CDR3 contains 14 residues.

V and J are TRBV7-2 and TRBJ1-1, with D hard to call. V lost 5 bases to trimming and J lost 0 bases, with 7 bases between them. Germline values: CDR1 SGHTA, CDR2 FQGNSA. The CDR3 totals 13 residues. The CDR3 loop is CASSPTVNTEAFF. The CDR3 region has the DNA TGTGCCAGCAGCCCGACGGTGAACACTGAAGCTTTCTTT. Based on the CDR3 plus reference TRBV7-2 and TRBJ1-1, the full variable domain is GAGVSQSPSNKVTEKGKDVELRCDPISGHTALYWYRQSLGQGLEFLIYFQGNSAPDKSGLPSDRFSAERTGGSVSTLTIQRTQQEDSAVYLCASSPTVNTEAFFGQGTRLTVV.

The CDR3 reads CASSLGTGVLDEQFF. As DNA, the CDR3 is TGTGCCAGCAGTTTAGGGACAGGGGTCTTGGATGAGCAGTTCTTC. This chain joins TRBV27 and TRBJ2-1; 10 bases are shared with TRBD1. The germline V gene encodes CDR1 MNHEY and CDR2 SMNVEV (reference sequence). V was clipped by 2 bases and J by 8 bases; unmatched bases: 6. The CDR3 runs to 15 residues.

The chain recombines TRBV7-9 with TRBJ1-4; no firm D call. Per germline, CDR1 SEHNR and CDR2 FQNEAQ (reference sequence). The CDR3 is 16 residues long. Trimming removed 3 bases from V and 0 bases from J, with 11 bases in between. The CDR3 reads CASSLDLVTTNEKLFF. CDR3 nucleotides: TGTGCCAGCAGCTTGGACCTGGTCACAACTAATGAAAAACTGTTTTTT.

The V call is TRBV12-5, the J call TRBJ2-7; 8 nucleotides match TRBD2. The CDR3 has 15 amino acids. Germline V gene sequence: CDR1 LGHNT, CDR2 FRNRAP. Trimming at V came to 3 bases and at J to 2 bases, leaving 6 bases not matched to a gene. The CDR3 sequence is CASGLASGWAYEQYF. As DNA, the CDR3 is TGTGCTAGTGGTTTAGCTAGCGGGTGGGCCTACGAGCAGTACTTC.

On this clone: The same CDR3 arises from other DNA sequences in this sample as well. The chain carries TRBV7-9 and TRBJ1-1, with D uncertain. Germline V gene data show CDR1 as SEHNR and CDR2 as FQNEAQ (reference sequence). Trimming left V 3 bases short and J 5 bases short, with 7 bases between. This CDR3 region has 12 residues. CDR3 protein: CASSFQGTEAFF. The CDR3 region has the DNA TGTGCCAGCAGCTTCCAAGGTACTGAAGCTTTCTTT.

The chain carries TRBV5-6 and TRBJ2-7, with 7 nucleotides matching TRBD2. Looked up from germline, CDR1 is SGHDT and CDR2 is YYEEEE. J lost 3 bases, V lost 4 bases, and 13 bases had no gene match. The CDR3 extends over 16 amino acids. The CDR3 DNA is TGTGCCAGCAGCCCCGAGGGGACGGGAGGAGTCTACGAGCAGTACTTC. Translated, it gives CASSPEGTGGVYEQYF.

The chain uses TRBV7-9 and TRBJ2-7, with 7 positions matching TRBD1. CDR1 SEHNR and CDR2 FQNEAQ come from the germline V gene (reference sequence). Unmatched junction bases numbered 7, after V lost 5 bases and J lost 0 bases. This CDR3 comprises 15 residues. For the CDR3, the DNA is TGTGCCAGCAGCCCCCAGACAGGGAACTCCTACGAGCAGTACTTC. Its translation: CASSPQTGNSYEQYF.

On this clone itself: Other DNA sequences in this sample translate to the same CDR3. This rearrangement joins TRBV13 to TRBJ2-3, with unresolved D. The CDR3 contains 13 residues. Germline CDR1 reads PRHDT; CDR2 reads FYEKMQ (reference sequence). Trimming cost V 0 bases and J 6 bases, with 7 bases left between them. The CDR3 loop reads CASSLGLEDTQYF. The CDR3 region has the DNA TGTGCCAGCAGCTTAGGCTTAGAGGATACGCAGTATTTT.

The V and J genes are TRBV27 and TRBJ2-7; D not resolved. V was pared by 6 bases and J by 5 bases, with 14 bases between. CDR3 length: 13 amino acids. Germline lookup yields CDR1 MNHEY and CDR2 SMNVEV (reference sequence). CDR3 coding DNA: TGTGCCAGCAGCAATCTCCTAAGGAACGAGCAGTACTTC. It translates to CASSNLLRNEQYF.

The CDR3, as DNA: TGTGCCAGCAGCTTGGTGGGGGGAGGCCATGGCTACACCTTC. It encodes CASSLVGGGHGYTF. This chain joins TRBV5-4 and TRBJ1-2, with D maybe TRBD1 (5 bases). Trimming took off 0 bases at V and 6 bases at J, with 12 bases between the two ends. CDR1 is SGHNT, CDR2 YYREEE, per germline (reference sequence). This CDR3 contains 14 residues.

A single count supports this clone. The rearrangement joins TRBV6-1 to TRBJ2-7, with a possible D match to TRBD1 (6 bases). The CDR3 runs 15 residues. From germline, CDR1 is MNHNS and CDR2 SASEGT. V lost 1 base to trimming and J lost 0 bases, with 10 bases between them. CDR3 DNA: TGTGCCAGCAGTGAAGAGACAGGTCTCTCCTACGAGCAGTACTTC. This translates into CASSEETGLSYEQYF.

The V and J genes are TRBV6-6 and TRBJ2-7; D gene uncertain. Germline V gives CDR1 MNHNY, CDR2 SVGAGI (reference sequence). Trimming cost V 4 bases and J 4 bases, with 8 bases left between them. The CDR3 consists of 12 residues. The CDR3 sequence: CASSSDKYEQYF. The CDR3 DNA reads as TGTGCCAGCAGTTCCGACAAATACGAGCAGTACTTC.

The DNA of the CDR3 is TGTGCCAGCAGCAAAGGAGCGGGGGCCACAGATACGCAGTATTTT. It translates to CASSKGAGATDTQYF. This chain connects TRBV9 to TRBJ2-3, with 8 bases lining up with TRBD2. The CDR3 totals 15 residues. After removal of 4 bases from V and 2 bases from J, the junction contained 6 bases not matched to a gene. Looked up from germline, CDR1 is SGDLS and CDR2 is YYNGEE.

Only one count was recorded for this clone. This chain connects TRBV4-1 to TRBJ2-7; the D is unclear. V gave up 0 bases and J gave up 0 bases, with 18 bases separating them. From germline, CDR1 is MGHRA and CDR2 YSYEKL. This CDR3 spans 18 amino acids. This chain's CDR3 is CASSQDLGVGYSSYEQYF. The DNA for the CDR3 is TGCGCCAGCAGCCAAGATCTTGGTGTAGGATATTCCTCCTACGAGCAGTACTTC.

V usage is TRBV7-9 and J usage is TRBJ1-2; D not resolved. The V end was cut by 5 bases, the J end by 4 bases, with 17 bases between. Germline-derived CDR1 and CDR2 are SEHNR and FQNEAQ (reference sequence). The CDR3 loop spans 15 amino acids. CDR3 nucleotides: TGTGCCAGCAGCCCAACAGAGAAAGTTATCTATGGCTACACCTTC. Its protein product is CASSPTEKVIYGYTF.

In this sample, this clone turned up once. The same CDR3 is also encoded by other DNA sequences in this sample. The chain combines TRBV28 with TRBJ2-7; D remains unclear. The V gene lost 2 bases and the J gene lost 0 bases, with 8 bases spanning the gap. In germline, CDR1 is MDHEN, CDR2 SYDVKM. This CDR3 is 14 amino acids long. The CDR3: CASSLGQLSYEQYF. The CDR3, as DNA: TGTGCCAGCAGTTTAGGTCAGCTCTCCTACGAGCAGTACTTC.